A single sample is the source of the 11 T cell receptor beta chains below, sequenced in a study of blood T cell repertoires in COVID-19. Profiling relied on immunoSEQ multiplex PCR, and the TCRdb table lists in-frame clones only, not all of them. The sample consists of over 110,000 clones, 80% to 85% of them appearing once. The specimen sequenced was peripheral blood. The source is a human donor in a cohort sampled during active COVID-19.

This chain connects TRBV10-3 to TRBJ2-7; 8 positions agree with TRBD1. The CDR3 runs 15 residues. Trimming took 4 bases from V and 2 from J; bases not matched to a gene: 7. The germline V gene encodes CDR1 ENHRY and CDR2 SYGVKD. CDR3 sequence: CAISGGQGAPYEQYF. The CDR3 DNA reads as TGTGCCATCAGTGGAGGGCAGGGGGCCCCCTACGAGCAGTACTTC.

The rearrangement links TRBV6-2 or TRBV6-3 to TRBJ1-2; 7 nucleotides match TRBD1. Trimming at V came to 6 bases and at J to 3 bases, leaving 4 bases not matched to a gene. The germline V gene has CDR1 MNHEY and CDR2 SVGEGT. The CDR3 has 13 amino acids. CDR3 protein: CASSNDRDYGYTF. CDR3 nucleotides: TGTGCCAGCAGCAACGACAGGGACTATGGCTACACCTTC.

In nucleotides, the CDR3 is TGTGCCAGCAGCTTAGCCCAAACTAGCGGGGCGTACCAAGAGACCCAGTACTTC. This encodes CASSLAQTSGAYQETQYF. The rearrangement uses TRBV7-7 and TRBJ2-5; 10 bases line up with TRBD2. J lost 0 bases, V lost 0 bases, and 7 bases had no gene match. From germline, CDR1 is SSHAT and CDR2 FNYEAQ (reference sequence). The CDR3 length is 18 residues.

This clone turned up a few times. The CDR3 protein is CASSQDRTGHQPQHF. CDR3 bases: TGCGCCAGCAGCCAAGATAGGACAGGGCATCAGCCCCAGCATTTT. This chain joins TRBV4-1 and TRBJ1-5; TRBD1 matches at 8 bases. The CDR3 runs 15 residues. Germline CDR1 and CDR2: MGHRA and YSYEKL. V lost 0 bases to trimming and J lost 5 bases; unmatched junction nucleotides: 3.

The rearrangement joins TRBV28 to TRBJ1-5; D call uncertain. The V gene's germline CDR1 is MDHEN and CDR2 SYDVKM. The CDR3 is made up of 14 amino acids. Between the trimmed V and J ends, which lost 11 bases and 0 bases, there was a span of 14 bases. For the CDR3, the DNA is TGTGCCGCCGGCCGGAGGAATAGCAATCAGCCCCAGCATTTT. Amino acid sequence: CAAGRRNSNQPQHF.

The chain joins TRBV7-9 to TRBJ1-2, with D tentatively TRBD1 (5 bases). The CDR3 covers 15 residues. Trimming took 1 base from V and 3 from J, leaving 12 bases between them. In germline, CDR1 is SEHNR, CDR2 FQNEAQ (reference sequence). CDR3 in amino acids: CASSLDRGTDYGYTF. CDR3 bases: TGTGCCAGCAGCTTAGATCGGGGGACGGACTATGGCTACACCTTC.

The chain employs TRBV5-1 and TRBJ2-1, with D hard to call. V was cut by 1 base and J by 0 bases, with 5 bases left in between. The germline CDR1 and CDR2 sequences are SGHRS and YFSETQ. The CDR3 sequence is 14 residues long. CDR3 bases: TGCGCCAGCAGCTTGCCTAGCTCCTACAATGAGCAGTTCTTC. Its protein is CASSLPSSYNEQFF.

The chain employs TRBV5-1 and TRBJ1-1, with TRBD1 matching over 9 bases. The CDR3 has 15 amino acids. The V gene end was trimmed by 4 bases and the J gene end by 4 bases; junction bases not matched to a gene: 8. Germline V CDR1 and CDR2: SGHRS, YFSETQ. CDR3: CASSPTGGLGTEAFF. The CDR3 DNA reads TGCGCCAGCAGCCCGACAGGGGGTCTGGGCACTGAAGCTTTCTTT.

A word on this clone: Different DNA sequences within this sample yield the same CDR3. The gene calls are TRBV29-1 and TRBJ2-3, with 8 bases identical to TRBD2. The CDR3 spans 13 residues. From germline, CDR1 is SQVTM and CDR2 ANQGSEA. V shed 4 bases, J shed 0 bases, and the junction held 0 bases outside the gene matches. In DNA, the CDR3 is TGCAGCGTTGTAGCGGGAAGCACAGATACGCAGTATTTT. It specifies CSVVAGSTDTQYF.

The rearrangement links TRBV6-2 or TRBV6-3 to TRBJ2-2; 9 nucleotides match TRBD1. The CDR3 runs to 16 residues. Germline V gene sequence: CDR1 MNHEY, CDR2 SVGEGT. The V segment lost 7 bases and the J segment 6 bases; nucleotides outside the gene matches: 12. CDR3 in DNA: TGTGCCAGCAACCCCGGTGGGACAGGGTATGCCGGGGAGCTGTTTTTT. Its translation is CASNPGGTGYAGELFF.

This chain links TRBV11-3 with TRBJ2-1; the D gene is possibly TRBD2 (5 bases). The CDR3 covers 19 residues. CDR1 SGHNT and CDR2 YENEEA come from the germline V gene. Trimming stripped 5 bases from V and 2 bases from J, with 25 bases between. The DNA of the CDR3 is TGTGCCAGCAGCCCCCGACCTGGACTTTCCCAATCCCCCTACAATGAGCAGTTCTTC. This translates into CASSPRPGLSQSPYNEQFF.